The 6 T cell receptor beta chains reported below all come from one sample, sequenced in a study of OX40 agonist ivuxolimab in advanced cancers. Clones were sequenced by immunoSEQ multiplex PCR, and TCRdb holds only the in-frame ones, with some missing. Counted here are roughly 70,000 clones, 85% occurring once; the ten biggest clones make up approximately 0.68%. The material sequenced was CD4+ or CD8+ T cells sorted from blood, taken in a trial of the OX40 agonist ivuxolimab. Every receptor here comes from an adult with an advanced solid tumor such as melanoma, head and neck, liver or kidney cancer.

The CDR3 spells CASSLTQGSNQPQHF. The CDR3 DNA sequence: TGTGCCAGCAGCTTAACACAGGGTAGCAATCAGCCCCAGCATTTT. This chain links TRBV7-2 with TRBJ1-5; TRBD1 is a possible D gene (6 bases). This CDR3 comprises 15 residues. The germline V and J ends were trimmed by 2 bases and 0 bases, with 8 bases remaining between them. Germline V lookup: CDR1 SGHTA, CDR2 FQGNSA.

The CDR3 bases are TGTGCCAGCAGTTCAGCGGACAGGGTTAAGGACGAGCAGTACTTC. Encoded protein: CASSSADRVKDEQYF. This chain uses TRBV27 with TRBJ2-7; 8 nucleotides match TRBD1. Germline loops: CDR1 MNHEY, CDR2 SMNVEV (reference sequence). J gave up 5 bases and V 4 bases, and 10 bases lay outside the gene matches. There are 15 residues in the CDR3.

This chain links TRBV27 with TRBJ2-2; 10 bases are shared with TRBD2. CDR3 length equals 16 residues. J was trimmed by 1 base and V by 7 bases; bases with no gene match: 6. The germline gives CDR1 MNHEY, CDR2 SMNVEV (reference sequence). As DNA, the CDR3 is TGTGCCAGCACACAGCGGGGGGGCTTGAACACCGGGGAGCTGTTTTTT. Amino acids: CASTQRGGLNTGELFF.

This chain connects TRBV27 to TRBJ2-1; 9 nucleotides align to TRBD2. This CDR3 contains 16 residues. With V trimmed by 2 bases and J by 6 bases, 8 bases remained unmatched. Germline lookup yields CDR1 MNHEY and CDR2 SMNVEV (reference sequence). CDR3 loop: CASSLPSGDLGNEQFF. CDR3 DNA: TGTGCCAGCAGTTTACCTAGCGGGGATCTCGGCAATGAGCAGTTCTTC.

The chain employs TRBV7-6 and TRBJ1-3; D gene unclear. This CDR3 has 13 residues. Looked up from germline, CDR1 is SGHVS and CDR2 is FNYEAQ. With 4 bases removed from V and 4 bases from J, the gap between germline ends came to 8 bases. This chain's CDR3 is CASSSSRGNTIYF. In DNA, the CDR3 is TGTGCCAGCAGCTCCTCAAGAGGAAACACCATATATTTT.

This clone was recorded once. The rearrangement uses TRBV2 and TRBJ2-3, with TRBD1 matching over 9 bases. CDR3 length equals 16 residues. Germline values: CDR1 SNHLY, CDR2 FYNNEI. Trimming removed 7 bases from V and 2 bases from J; junction bases left unmatched: 10. CDR3 in amino acids: CASTPAQGAVTDTQYF. In DNA, the CDR3 is TGTGCCAGCACTCCCGCACAGGGGGCTGTCACAGATACGCAGTATTTT.